Below, one TCR beta chain is given with its context. This clonotype has at least ten counts. Its recognized antigen is unknown. It has no much larger one-base neighbor in the sample; base qualities were not kept. The sample comes from a study of identical twins (dated by TCRdb to about 2016). Regarding the complete study: TCR alpha and beta repertoires from monozygotic twins, unrelated adults of various ages and cord blood were deep-sequenced to test whether fetal clonotypes persist. Replicate twin experiments were performed at different times using different library preparation protocols to rule out contamination.

The library was prepared using 5' RACE. The listed sequencing device is Illumina HiSeq 2000. A universal primer binding site was introduced by template switching, and a unique molecular identifier was present in the final cDNA, enabling accurate counting of TCR cDNA molecules. Specific primers in the conserved constant-segment region were used to synthesize first-strand cDNA for the TCR alpha and beta chains. To control for contamination, every cDNA library was double barcoded, receiving both a SMART-Mk sample barcode and Illumina barcodes. TruSeq adapter sequences, together with Illumina sample barcodes, were added in two successive PCR steps. The TCR alpha and beta cDNA libraries were sequenced on the Illumina HiSeq platform using custom primers. Under the source paper's analysis protocol: MiGEC processed the raw reads to extract unique molecular identifiers, while MiXCR was used to determine the CDR3 positions. Recombination models were inferred per individual with the repgenHMM and IGoR tools using an EM algorithm. The analysis of shared clonotypes was done with the tcR package in R, with sharing normalized by the product of cloneset sizes. Out-of-frame nonproductive sequences were analyzed to study raw recombination free of thymic and clonal selection effects. Starting from the raw public reads, TCRdb applied fastp trimming at Q25, assembled clones with MiXCR and retained in-frame beta chains. Rows are unified per CDR3 protein, each entry keeping the most common DNA and genes. V and J calls and clone size were set by TCRdb, not the authors. The table for this sample lists 450,000 or so distinct CDR3 sequences; 13% to 15% of them were counted only once. The ten biggest clones cover about 0.97% of the sample.

Every donor in the study was a healthy Caucasian. The twin cohort consisted of three pairs of female monozygotic twins, all aged about 18 to 30 years. Positive isolation kits from Invitrogen were used to isolate CD4+ and CD8+ T cell populations. The study at large found these results: Out-of-frame TCR alpha sequences shared between twins showed an excess of low generation-probability sequences compared with coincidental sharing between unrelated individuals. Zero-insertion analyses could be partly confounded by invariant T cells such as MAIT and iNKT, although diverse VJ usage argued against such confounding for most clonotypes. Recombination models systematically underestimated out-of-frame TCR alpha sharing in monozygotic twins but agreed with sharing between unrelated individuals. Excess twin sharing in beta out-of-frame sequences was weaker because fewer shared sequences lowered the signal-to-noise ratio. Abundant cord blood beta clonotypes carried fewer insertions; young adult naive repertoires showed a weaker similar trend, while memory repertoires showed none. Because the same donors could not be followed over many years, conclusions were based on cross-sectional statistical analysis.

This sample also appeared in a second study, on yellow fever vaccine responses in identical twins. The second source states: According to the authors, the vaccine-induced T cell response in identical twins seemed to be partly convergent and partly specific to each individual. In identical twins, the study followed T cell clones that responded to the vaccine with precision.

The specimen sequenced was CD4+ T cells sorted from blood. The TCR sequence derives from a woman aged 18 to 35 in good health.

The CDR3 region has the sequence CATSEGPKETQYF. The nucleotide sequence is given as TGTGCCACCAGTGAGGGTCCTAAAGAGACCCAGTACTTC. The V and J segments used are TRBV24-1 and TRBJ2-5; the D gene lacks a confident call. Inclusive of the bounding cysteine and phenylalanine, the CDR3 is 13 residues long. This entry keeps only the CDR3 DNA: 39 bases, framed from base 1. Trimming takes 4 bases from V and 3 bases from J, and the germline ends sit 8 bases apart. CDR1 KGHDR and CDR2 SFDVKD are derived from the germline V gene.